What follows is one TCR beta chain and its context. The antigen is unknown. The authors' processing: The authors used CDR3 differences across clinicopathological groups to build a distant-metastasis classifier for papillary thyroid cancer. Through MiXCR, TCRdb re-clonotyped the PCR reads. For this entry, the V and J calls and clone size follow TCRdb and not the study's own pipeline. Here the sample spans about 35,000 clones, roughly a sixth being singletons. The source of the sample is a study of metastatic and nonmetastatic thyroid tumors. The wider study: Samples came from malignant and benign thyroid patients, and repertoires were compared across blood and tumor or nodule tissue. Overall study results and limits: In both blood and tumor samples, TCR beta diversity was reported significantly higher for malignant than benign nodules.

Not a single patient had been given any form of treatment at any point before undergoing thyroid surgery. Germline V gives CDR1 SGHAT, CDR2 FQDESV (reference sequence). There are 18 residues in the CDR3. V lost 1 base to trimming and J lost 3 bases; unmatched junction nucleotides: 10. V usage is TRBV11-1 and J usage is TRBJ2-1, with 9 bases fitting TRBD2. The sequenced sample was blood. The receptor was derived from a male donor with papillary thyroid cancer or a benign thyroid nodule (not recorded which). Some clones in this sample may be carry-over from other donors' samples. This chain's CDR3 is CASSLVGASGALYNEQFF. The CDR3 DNA reads as TGTGCCAGCAGCTTAGTGGGGGCTAGCGGGGCCCTCTACAATGAGCAGTTCTTC.